The clone carrying this TCR beta chain was recorded only once. Authors' analysis steps: Reference gene primer amplification gave estimated nucleated cell counts. Clones were sequenced by immunoSEQ multiplex PCR, and TCRdb holds only the in-frame ones, with some missing. That table furnishes V, J and clone size, whereas the DNA furnished D and trimming. The sample has just over 150,000 clones, over 80% seen once. The data were obtained in a study of blood T cell repertoires in COVID-19. Across the whole study: COVID-19 samples, acute and convalescent, were from the United States, Italy and Spain.

The CDR3 is made up of 13 amino acids. The germline gives CDR1 SGHTA, CDR2 FQGTGA. Trimming stripped 2 bases from V and 3 bases from J, with 7 bases between. The sequenced sample was peripheral blood. The source of this sequence is a woman in her forties or fifties with acute or convalescent COVID-19. The chain recombines TRBV7-3 with TRBJ1-1; D is ambiguous. CDR3 loop: CASSLSGHTEAFF. DNA of the CDR3: TGTGCCAGCAGCTTATCCGGTCACACTGAAGCTTTCTTT.